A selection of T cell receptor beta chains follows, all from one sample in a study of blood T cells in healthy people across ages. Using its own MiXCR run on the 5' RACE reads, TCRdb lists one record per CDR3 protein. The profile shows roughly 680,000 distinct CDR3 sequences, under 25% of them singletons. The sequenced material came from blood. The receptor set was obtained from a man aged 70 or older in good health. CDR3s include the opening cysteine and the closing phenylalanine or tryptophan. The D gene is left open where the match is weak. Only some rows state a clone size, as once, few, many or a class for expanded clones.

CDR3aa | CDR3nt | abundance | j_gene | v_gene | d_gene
CASSPRLAPLREQYF | TGTGCCAGCAGCCCCCGACTAGCGCCCTTGCGGGAGCAGTACTTC | few | TRBJ2-7 | TRBV7-6 | TRBD2
CATSRDILSALRTAQETQYF | TGTGCCACCAGCAGAGATATCCTCTCAGCCCTAAGGACAGCCCAAGAGACCCAGTACTTC | few | TRBJ2-5 | TRBV15 | NA
CASSGLAGVDNEQFF | TGTGCCAGCTCGGGACTAGCGGGAGTGGACAATGAGCAGTTCTTC | few | TRBJ2-1 | TRBV18 | TRBD2
CASSLKVEKTQYF | TGTGCCAGCAGTTTAAAGGTAGAGAAGACCCAGTACTTC | many | TRBJ2-5 | TRBV28 | NA
CATSRAGGVFYEQYF | TGTGCCACCAGCAGAGCCGGCGGTGTCTTCTACGAGCAGTACTTC | NA | TRBJ2-7 | TRBV15 | NA
CASTSTGRSTEAFF | TGTGCCAGCACCTCCACAGGGCGGTCCACTGAAGCTTTCTTT | NA | TRBJ1-1 | TRBV12-3/TRBV12-4 | NA
CSAAMLRGYYEQYF | TGCAGTGCTGCCATGCTTAGGGGCTACTACGAGCAGTACTTC | once | TRBJ2-7 | TRBV20-1 | NA
CASSLTSGAYEQYF | TGTGCCAGCAGTTTAACTAGCGGTGCCTACGAGCAGTACTTC | NA | TRBJ2-7 | TRBV28 | TRBD2
CASRDGGTNEKLFF | TGTGCCAGCCGCGATGGCGGTACTAATGAAAAACTGTTTTTT | NA | TRBJ1-4 | TRBV28 | NA
CASSPLPEDTGELFF | TGCGCCAGCAGCCCGCTCCCCGAGGACACCGGGGAGCTGTTTTTT | NA | TRBJ2-2 | TRBV5-1 | NA
CASRMGGTGQETQYF | TGCGCCAGCAGAATGGGGGGGACAGGCCAAGAGACCCAGTACTTC | NA | TRBJ2-5 | TRBV5-1 | NA
CSARDLGSGNTGELFF | TGCAGTGCTAGAGATTTGGGTAGCGGGAACACCGGGGAGCTGTTTTTT | NA | TRBJ2-2 | TRBV20-1 | NA
CASSELPGGPYEQYF | TGCGCCAGCAGCGAGCTTCCGGGAGGGCCCTACGAGCAGTACTTC | NA | TRBJ2-7 | TRBV5-1 | TRBD2
CASSFQLAGGYNEQFF | TGCGCCAGCAGCTTCCAACTAGCGGGAGGATACAATGAGCAGTTCTTC | NA | TRBJ2-1 | TRBV5-1 | TRBD2
CASRYTVGEQYF | TGTGCCAGCCGTTACACGGTTGGAGAGCAGTACTTC | NA | TRBJ2-5 | TRBV6-2/TRBV6-3 | NA